The rows below give T cell receptor beta chains drawn from one sample of a study of T cells in Graves' hyperthyroidism and ophthalmopathy. TCRdb passed the multiplex PCR reads through MiXCR, listing each CDR3 protein once. The repertoire holds hundreds of thousands of distinct CDR3 sequences, with around 15% as singletons. The sample taken for sequencing was blood. Source of these receptors: a woman aged 30 to 39 with Graves' hyperthyroidism. The CDR3 runs from the conserved cysteine through the conserved F or W. Fields, in order: CDR3 length, V gene, clone size, D gene, J gene, CDR3 DNA, CDR3 protein. The D gene is left open where the match is weak. Rows give clone size only sometimes, using once, few, many, or a class for an expanded clone.

14	TRBV20-1	once	TRBD1	TRBJ2-7	TGCAGTGCTAGACTGCCGGGACAGGTCCACGATCAGTACTTC	CSARLPGQVHDQYF
15	TRBV7-9	many	NA	TRBJ2-7	TGTGCCAGCAGCTTAGAGGGTACGTTGGGCGGCGAGCAGTACTTC	CASSLEGTLGGEQYF
13	TRBV6-1	many	NA	TRBJ2-7	TGTGCCAGCAGAACCGACAGAGCGTTCGGGCAGTACTTC	CASRTDRAFGQYF
12	TRBV7-9	many	NA	TRBJ1-1	TGTGCCAGCAGCTTAATGGGGGCGGAAGCTTTCTTT	CASSLMGAEAFF
15	TRBV19	few	TRBD1	TRBJ2-7	TGTGCCAGCGCCAGCTCGGGACAGGGGGCATACGAGCAGTACTTC	CASASSGQGAYEQYF
16	TRBV12-3/TRBV12-4	few	TRBD1	TRBJ2-7	TGTGCCAGCAGCGTTGGCTCAGGGGGCATGACCTACGAGCAGTACTTC	CASSVGSGGMTYEQYF
13	TRBV30	NA	NA	TRBJ1-3	TGTGCCTGGAGTTGGGACTTCGGAAACGCCATATATTTT	CAWSWDFGNAIYF
14	TRBV2	many	NA	TRBJ2-1	TGTGCCAGCAGTGGGACAGACGCCTACAATGAGCAGTTCTTC	CASSGTDAYNEQFF
15	TRBV19	few	TRBD2	TRBJ2-3	TGTGCCAGTAGTAAGCTAGCGGGAGTCACAGATACGCAGTATTTT	CASSKLAGVTDTQYF
14	TRBV2	many	NA	TRBJ1-5	TGTGCCAGTAACAGGGAAAAGAACAATCAGCCCCAGCATTTT	CASNREKNNQPQHF
14	TRBV6-1	many	NA	TRBJ2-7	TGTGCCAGCAGGGCGGGGAGGGGGCCCTACGAGCAGTACTTC	CASRAGRGPYEQYF
17	TRBV11-2	NA	TRBD2	TRBJ2-3	TGTGCCAGCAGACCCACTCTAGCGGGAGGGCCGGCAGATACGCAGTATTTT	CASRPTLAGGPADTQYF
12	TRBV6-2/TRBV6-3	NA	NA	TRBJ2-4	TGTGCCAGCAGTTACGAGGGAAACATTCAGTACTTC	CASSYEGNIQYF
17	TRBV5-5	NA	NA	TRBJ1-5	TGTGCCAGCAGCTTTTTGTTTGCGGTGTCCCTTGAGCAGCCCCAGCATTTT	CASSFLFAVSLEQPQHF
16	TRBV4-1	NA	TRBD1	TRBJ2-3	TGCGCCAGCAGCCAAACAGGGGGCTACGGCACAGATACGCAGTATTTT	CASSQTGGYGTDTQYF